This T cell receptor (beta chain) was profiled in a study of regulatory T cells in long-lasting Graves disease. Stated time point: persistent/refractory GD, antithyroid drugs over 5 years with positive TRAb. Extracted RNA from PBMCs served as the source of the TCR library. This clonotype has a count of ten or more. The antigen remains undetermined. Assembly of TCR beta libraries relied on iRepertoire HTBI primers together with Arm-PCR of CDR3 regions. In the original analysis: Throughout the samples, researchers identified about 56 TRBV and about 15 TRBJ segments. TCRdb processed the multiplex PCR reads anew with MiXCR; each CDR3 protein has one entry. None of the V and J calls come from the authors' own analysis; TCRdb made them. The sample includes hundreds of thousands of distinct CDR3 sequences, about a fifth of them seen just once. Study outcomes and limitations: It was in persistent disease that TRBV28, TRBJ1-2 and TRBJ2-5 were favored.

CDR3 length: 16 amino acids. The V gene's germline CDR1 is MDHEN and CDR2 SYDVKM. V shed 1 base, J shed 6 bases, and the junction held 7 bases outside the gene matches. This sequence originates from a female donor with Graves disease. J is TRBJ2-2 and V is TRBV28; the match to TRBD2 covers 8 bases. The specimen comprised peripheral blood mononuclear cells (PBMCs), sampled when the disease was refractory, from a patient treated with antithyroid drugs. The chain's CDR3 is CASSLFPAGVPGELFF. In nucleotides, the CDR3 is TGTGCCAGCAGTTTATTCCCAGCGGGAGTCCCCGGGGAGCTGTTTTTT.